Listed here are 16 T cell receptor beta chains from one sample, sequenced in a study of blood T cell repertoires in COVID-19. Generated by immunoSEQ multiplex PCR, the TCRdb table keeps only in-frame clones and is missing some. The data show 160,000 or so clones, approximately 81% seen once. The sample comprised PBMCs or T cells enriched from blood (not recorded which). The receptor source for this set is a woman between 45 and 60 years old who had recovered from COVID-19.

The table lists this clone with a count of one. This chain uses TRBV14 with TRBJ1-1; D is uncertain. The germline V and J ends were trimmed by 0 bases and 5 bases, with 13 bases remaining between them. The germline gives CDR1 SGHDN, CDR2 FVKESK. This CDR3 region has 15 residues. The CDR3 nucleotides are TGTGCCAGCAGCCAAGAGGGCCCTCGTAGGACTGAAGCTTTCTTT. Protein sequence: CASSQEGPRRTEAFF.

This chain links TRBV3-1 (or the pseudogene TRBV3-2) with TRBJ1-2, with D perhaps matching TRBD1 (5 bases). CDR3 length: 16 amino acids. Trimming stripped 4 bases from V and 4 bases from J, with 19 bases between. The germline V gene encodes CDR1 LGHDT and CDR2 YNNKEL (reference sequence). CDR3 nucleotides: TGTGCCAGCAGCCCCTACGACAGCCCCCTTCTCTATGGCTACACCTTC. This encodes CASSPYDSPLLYGYTF.

V gene TRBV5-1 combines with J gene TRBJ1-1, with D unclear. Germline CDR1 is SGHRS and CDR2 is YFSETQ. V was shortened by 1 base and J by 0 bases, with 13 bases between the two germline ends. The CDR3 is 16 amino acids. CDR3 DNA: TGCGCCAGCAGCTTGTTTCCCGGGAGCATGAACACTGAAGCTTTCTTT. It specifies CASSLFPGSMNTEAFF.

The chain links TRBV5-6 to TRBJ1-6, with no clear D. Germline V lookup: CDR1 SGHDT, CDR2 YYEEEE. The V end was cut by 4 bases, the J end by 0 bases, with 11 bases between. The CDR3 runs to 16 residues. CDR3 coding DNA: TGTGCCAGCAGCCCCCGAGGTTACTCCTATAATTCACCCCTCCACTTT. As protein: CASSPRGYSYNSPLHF.

This clone was recorded once. V gene TRBV9 combines with J gene TRBJ1-5; possibly TRBD1 for D (6 bases). The CDR3 extends over 13 amino acids. Germline V gene data show CDR1 as SGDLS and CDR2 as YYNGEE. Trimming stripped 4 bases from V and 3 bases from J, with 8 bases between. The chain's CDR3 is CASSPGDNQPQHF. DNA of the CDR3: TGTGCCAGCAGCCCAGGGGACAATCAGCCCCAGCATTTT.

The J gene is TRBJ2-5, the V gene TRBV7-6; TRBD1 matches 11 bases. The CDR3 has 16 amino acids. The ends lost 1 base at V and 5 bases at J; junction bases unmatched: 6. The germline V gene has CDR1 SGHVS and CDR2 FNYEAQ. CDR3 in amino acids: CASSLVMDRGRETQYF. The CDR3, as DNA: TGTGCCAGCAGCTTAGTGATGGACAGGGGGCGGGAGACCCAGTACTTC.

The rearrangement joins TRBV5-1 to TRBJ1-2; D gene uncertain. The CDR3 has 14 amino acids. Trimming stripped 0 bases from V and 2 bases from J, with 8 bases between. Germline CDR1 and CDR2: SGHRS and YFSETQ. CDR3 coding DNA: TGCGCCAGCAGCTTGGCCGCGGTAAACTATGGCTACACCTTC. Translating it yields CASSLAAVNYGYTF.

This clone was seen once. V is TRBV2 and J is TRBJ1-2; TRBD1 agrees at 9 bases. Trimming took 7 bases from V and 8 from J; bases not matched to a gene: 11. Germline V gene lookup returns CDR1 SNHLY and CDR2 FYNNEI. This CDR3 is built from 14 residues. CDR3 sequence (DNA): TGTGCCAGCAAGGAACTACAGGGGGCTGGCGGCTACACCTTC. Amino acid sequence: CASKELQGAGGYTF.

The table lists this clone with a count of one. The genes are TRBV10-3 and TRBJ1-1, with TRBD1 matching 7 bases. This CDR3 spans 15 amino acids. Germline CDR1 and CDR2: ENHRY and SYGVKD. Trimming took 4 bases from V and 7 from J; bases not matched to a gene: 12. CDR3 sequence reads: CAISVDLGQRNEAFF. The DNA of the CDR3 is TGTGCCATCAGTGTCGACCTGGGACAGAGGAATGAAGCTTTCTTT.

The chain couples TRBV5-1 to TRBJ2-3; 7 positions match TRBD2. Germline V gene data show CDR1 as SGHRS and CDR2 as YFSETQ. With V trimmed by 1 base and J by 6 bases, 5 bases remained unmatched. The CDR3 totals 14 residues. The CDR3 DNA reads as TGCGCCAGCAGCTTGACCGTCGGGGGGGATACGCAGTATTTT. It yields the protein CASSLTVGGDTQYF.

Only a few counts were recorded for this clone. The V call is TRBV27, the J call TRBJ2-1, with 8 bases identical to TRBD2. The CDR3 loop spans 15 amino acids. The V gene's germline CDR1 is MNHEY and CDR2 SMNVEV (reference sequence). V dropped 5 bases and J dropped 7; count of bases not matched to a gene: 10. CDR3 protein: CASSPYGGAKNEQFF. CDR3 DNA sequence: TGTGCCAGCAGTCCCTACGGGGGGGCTAAGAATGAGCAGTTCTTC.

This chain uses TRBV25-1 with TRBJ2-7; TRBD2 matches at 7 bases. Per the germline V gene, CDR1 is MGHDK and CDR2 is SYGVNS. The CDR3 totals 14 residues. Losses at the gene ends were 8 bases for V and 4 bases for J; bases not matched to a gene: 11. DNA of the CDR3: TGTGCCAGCGGGCGTGGCGGGAGTGCATACGAGCAGTACTTC. This sequence encodes CASGRGGSAYEQYF.

The chain uses TRBV7-9 and TRBJ2-3; D perhaps matches TRBD1 (6 bases). Germline CDR1 and CDR2: SEHNR and FQNEAQ (reference sequence). The CDR3 totals 13 residues. V lost 2 bases to trimming and J lost 7 bases, with 10 bases between them. The CDR3 coding sequence is TGTGCCAGCAGCTTACGTGGGGGCCATACGCAGTATTTT. It translates to CASSLRGGHTQYF. Variable domain in full (rest from reference TRBV7-9 and TRBJ2-3): DTGVSQNPRHKITKRGQNVTFRCDPISEHNRLYWYRQTLGQGPEFLTYFQNEAQLEKSRLLSDRFSAERPKGSFSTLEIQRTEQGDSAMYLCASSLRGGHTQYFGPGTRLTVL.

The rearrangement joins TRBV6-1 to TRBJ1-1, with TRBD1 identical over 7 bases. The CDR3 length is 15 residues. The germline gives CDR1 MNHNS, CDR2 SASEGT. Losses at the gene ends were 3 bases for V and 2 bases for J; bases not matched to a gene: 6. CDR3 in DNA: TGTGCCAGCAGTGACCAGGGACAGAAAAACACTGAAGCTTTCTTT. Translated, it gives CASSDQGQKNTEAFF.

This clone came up a few times. The rearrangement joins TRBV7-3 to TRBJ2-1; D is ambiguous. CDR1 is SGHTA, CDR2 FQGTGA, per germline. CDR3 length: 15 residues. V dropped 5 bases and J dropped 2 bases, with 13 bases sitting between them. The chain's CDR3 is CASSPHVTPYNEQFF. The DNA of the CDR3 is TGTGCCAGCAGCCCGCATGTTACTCCCTACAATGAGCAGTTCTTC.

This rearrangement joins TRBV7-2 to TRBJ2-5; D may be TRBD1 (7 bases). CDR3 length: 14 amino acids. V was clipped by 3 bases and J by 5 bases, with 13 bases between them. Germline lookup yields CDR1 SGHTA and CDR2 FQGNSA. For the CDR3, the DNA is TGTGCCAGCAGCTTGTGGACAGGAGGGGAGACCCAGTACTTC. Protein product: CASSLWTGGETQYF.